The 25 T cell receptor beta chains below were found in one sample sequenced in a study of shared clonotypes between healthy human individuals. TCRdb's copy holds only in-frame clones and misses some; the assay was immunoSEQ multiplex PCR. The repertoire holds roughly 2 million clones, with 85% to 95% as singletons. Sample: naive CD4+ T cells sorted from blood. Regarding subset: CD45RA+ positively selected. The origin of the receptors is a man younger than 35 in good health.

This sequence joins TRBV30 and TRBJ1-1; the D is unclear. V was clipped by 2 bases and J by 3 bases, with 4 bases between them. The germline V gene encodes CDR1 GTSNPN and CDR2 SVGIG (reference sequence). CDR3 length equals 11 residues. This chain's CDR3 is CAWSPHTEAFF. The CDR3 DNA sequence: TGTGCCTGGAGTCCGCACACTGAAGCTTTCTTT. The variable domain in full, completed from reference TRBV30 and TRBJ1-1, reads SQTIHQWPATLVQPVGSPLSLECTVEGTSNPNLYWYRQAAGRGLQLLFYSVGIGQISSEVPQNLSASRPQDRQFILSSKKLLLSDSGFYLCAWSPHTEAFFGQGTRLTVV.

This rearrangement joins TRBV30 to TRBJ2-7, with 14 bases fitting TRBD2. The CDR3 totals 14 residues. The V and J ends lost 5 bases and 0 bases, in that order; junction bases with no gene match: 0. CDR1 and CDR2 (germline): GTSNPN, SVGIG (reference sequence). In DNA, the CDR3 is TGTGCCTGGGGGACTAGCGGGGGCTCCTACGAGCAGTACTTC. Amino acid sequence: CAWGTSGGSYEQYF.

The rearrangement links TRBV12-5 to TRBJ1-2; D is possibly TRBD1 (6 bases). V lost 7 bases and J lost 5, with 14 bases in between. The CDR3 sequence is 13 residues long. Germline CDR1 reads LGHNT; CDR2 reads FRNRAP. The CDR3 DNA sequence: TGTGCTAGTGCCCCGGACAGAACTTATGGCTACACCTTC. Translated, it gives CASAPDRTYGYTF.

This sequence joins TRBV6-6 and TRBJ2-2, with 7 positions matching TRBD2. Trimming removed 5 bases from V and 1 base from J; junction bases left unmatched: 4. The CDR3 spans 15 residues. Germline V gene sequence: CDR1 MNHNY, CDR2 SVGAGI (reference sequence). The CDR3 region is CASSPRGENTGELFF. The DNA of the CDR3 is TGTGCCAGCAGTCCACGGGGGGAGAACACCGGGGAGCTGTTTTTT.

Points on this clone: Other nucleotide sequences from this sample produce the same CDR3. The chain uses TRBV6-5 and TRBJ2-7; the D gene is possibly TRBD2 (5 bases). V lost 0 bases and J lost 2, with 11 bases in between. Germline CDR1 reads MNHEY; CDR2 reads SVGAGI. This CDR3 comprises 15 residues. CDR3 DNA sequence: TGTGCCAGCAGTTACTCGAGGAGAGGGACCTACGAGCAGTACTTC. Encoded protein: CASSYSRRGTYEQYF.

The chain links TRBV4-1 to TRBJ1-3; D uncertain. Trimming took off 4 bases at V and 0 bases at J, with 13 bases between the two ends. The germline gives CDR1 MGHRA, CDR2 YSYEKL. The CDR3 covers 16 residues. The CDR3 protein is CASSLFADRSGNTIYF. The CDR3 DNA follows: TGCGCCAGCAGCCTCTTCGCCGATCGCTCTGGAAACACCATATATTTT.

The chain carries TRBV9 and TRBJ1-2, with D possibly matching TRBD1 (6 bases). This CDR3 spans 16 amino acids. V was cut by 2 bases and J by 1 base, with 15 bases left in between. In germline, CDR1 is SGDLS, CDR2 YYNGEE. CDR3 DNA sequence: TGTGCCAGCAGCGTTAGACAGGTCTCATTTAACTATGGCTACACCTTC. Protein product: CASSVRQVSFNYGYTF.

V and J are TRBV28 and TRBJ2-2, with 8 bases identical to TRBD1. CDR1 and CDR2 from the germline V gene are MDHEN and SYDVKM. Trimming at V came to 10 bases and at J to 6 bases, leaving 7 bases not matched to a gene. The CDR3 contains 13 residues. CDR3 nucleotides: TGTGCCACCCAGACAGGGGTACCCGGGGAGCTGTTTTTT. It encodes CATQTGVPGELFF.

V and J are TRBV9 and TRBJ1-3; no clear D. This CDR3 comprises 16 residues. Per the germline V gene, CDR1 is SGDLS and CDR2 is YYNGEE. Between the trimmed V and J ends, which lost 0 bases and 3 bases, there was a span of 13 bases. CDR3 in amino acids: CASSVADRTFGNTIYF. The CDR3 region has the DNA TGTGCCAGCAGCGTAGCTGACCGGACCTTTGGAAACACCATATATTTT.

The chain is built from TRBV19 and TRBJ2-2, with 9 positions matching TRBD1. The CDR3 runs to 16 residues. Germline CDR1 reads LNHDA; CDR2 reads SQIVND (reference sequence). Unmatched junction bases numbered 6, after V lost 1 base and J lost 6 bases. CDR3 nucleotide sequence: TGTGCCAGTAGTATAGCAACAGGGGGCGTGTCCGGGGAGCTGTTTTTT. Translated, it gives CASSIATGGVSGELFF. The whole variable domain, remainder taken from reference TRBV19 and TRBJ2-2, is DGGITQSPKYLFRKEGQNVTLSCEQNLNHDAMYWYRQDPGQGLRLIYYSQIVNDFQKGDIAEGYSVSREKKESFPLTVTSAQKNPTAFYLCASSIATGGVSGELFFGEGSRLTVL.

This chain connects TRBV7-3 to TRBJ2-2, with D perhaps assigned TRBD1 or TRBD2 (5 bases each). Per germline, CDR1 SGHTA and CDR2 FQGTGA. The V end was cut by 5 bases, the J end by 7 bases, with 17 bases between. The CDR3 loop spans 15 amino acids. The CDR3 loop reads CASSKGPGTGGELFF. The CDR3 DNA reads as TGTGCCAGCAGCAAGGGCCCGGGGACGGGCGGGGAGCTGTTTTTT.

The V gene is TRBV28, the J gene TRBJ2-1; no firm D call. The V gene's germline CDR1 is MDHEN and CDR2 SYDVKM. This CDR3 spans 15 amino acids. Deletions cut 3 bases from V and 6 bases from J, with 15 bases between. The CDR3 sequence is CASSFYSMSANEQFF. Here the CDR3 DNA reads TGTGCCAGCAGTTTTTACAGTATGAGTGCCAATGAGCAGTTCTTC.

This rearrangement joins TRBV6-5 to TRBJ1-1; D perhaps matches TRBD1 (5 bases). CDR3 length: 15 amino acids. Germline CDR1 and CDR2: MNHEY and SVGAGI. The V end lost 5 bases, the J end lost 3 bases, and 16 bases lay between the germline ends. CDR3 nucleotides: TGTGCCAGCAGTCGATCGGGGACGGGGTACACTGAAGCTTTCTTT. It codes for CASSRSGTGYTEAFF.

The V gene is TRBV5-1, the J gene TRBJ2-7; D tentatively fits TRBD1 or TRBD2 (6 bases each). V was shortened by 4 bases and J by 5 bases, with 19 bases between the two germline ends. This CDR3 has 15 residues. The germline CDR1 and CDR2 sequences are SGHRS and YFSETQ. CDR3: CASSVLPSEGDEQYF. The CDR3 nucleotides read TGCGCCAGCAGCGTCTTACCCTCGGAGGGGGACGAGCAGTACTTC.

The chain employs TRBV15 and TRBJ2-5; D may correspond to TRBD1 or TRBD2 (6 bases each). The CDR3 loop spans 15 amino acids. CDR1 is LNHNV, CDR2 YYDKDF, per germline (reference sequence). Trimming shortened V by 2 bases and J by 5 bases, and 15 bases separated the two germline ends. The CDR3 DNA reads as TGTGCCACCAGCAGACGGGGGCCTCGAAGTGAGACCCAGTACTTC. Translation: CATSRRGPRSETQYF.

The chain joins TRBV11-1 to TRBJ2-5, with 9 bases identical to TRBD1. This CDR3 is built from 14 residues. The V segment lost 3 bases and the J segment 5 bases; nucleotides outside the gene matches: 4. Germline V CDR1 and CDR2: SGHAT, FQDESV (reference sequence). CDR3 sequence: CASSLGQGYETQYF. The CDR3 DNA reads as TGTGCCAGCAGCTTGGGACAGGGATACGAGACCCAGTACTTC. The whole variable domain, filled in from reference TRBV11-1 and TRBJ2-5, reads EAEVAQSPRYKITEKSQAVAFWCDPISGHATLYWYRQILGQGPELLVQFQDESVVDDSQLPKDRFSAERLKGVDSTLKIQPAELGDSAMYLCASSLGQGYETQYFGPGTRLLVL.

This clone was observed once. The chain uses TRBV7-9 and TRBJ2-3; D call uncertain. Trimming stripped 5 bases from V and 3 bases from J, with 12 bases between. The CDR3 length is 14 residues. Germline CDR1 reads SEHNR; CDR2 reads FQNEAQ (reference sequence). The CDR3 here is CASSRRLGTDTQYF. The CDR3 DNA follows: TGTGCCAGCAGCCGAAGACTGGGAACAGATACGCAGTATTTT.

This clone was recorded once. The gene calls are TRBV18 and TRBJ1-2, with TRBD1 as a possible D gene (5 bases). V shed 3 bases and J shed 13 bases, with 18 bases lying between them. Germline CDR1 and CDR2: KGHSH and LQKENI. The CDR3 is 13 residues long. The CDR3 sequence: CASSPRDSPGGTF. The CDR3 DNA reads as TGTGCCAGCTCACCCCGGGACTCCCCTGGAGGCACCTTC.

In the case of this clone: This sample also contains other DNA sequences that code for the same CDR3. This chain links TRBV7-2 with TRBJ1-5; possibly TRBD1 for D (5 bases). Germline V gene data show CDR1 as SGHTA and CDR2 as FQGNSA. V dropped 1 base and J dropped 7 bases, with 8 bases sitting between them. The CDR3 runs to 13 residues. The CDR3 sequence: CASSLGQGQPQHF. The CDR3 DNA reads as TGTGCCAGCAGCTTAGGCCAGGGACAGCCCCAGCATTTT.

On this clone itself: An end of the junction differs from the germline gene, which may be a read error. The rearrangement joins TRBV20-1 to TRBJ2-5; 14 bases match TRBD2. Per the germline V gene, CDR1 is DFQATT and CDR2 is SNEGSKA (reference sequence). The CDR3 spans 11 residues. CDR3 DNA: TGCAGTACCCCGGGACTAGCGGGAGAGCACTTC. This gives the protein CSTPGLAGEHF.

As concerns this clone: Other DNA sequences within the sample encode an identical CDR3. The CDR3 reads CASSPPGRGTDTQYF. CDR3 coding DNA: TGTGCCAGCTCACCACCCGGCAGGGGCACAGATACGCAGTATTTT. The chain uses TRBV18 and TRBJ2-3; tentative D call: TRBD1 (5 bases). CDR3 length equals 15 residues. V was pared by 0 bases and J by 1 base, with 8 bases between. Germline V gene sequence: CDR1 KGHSH, CDR2 LQKENI.

The CDR3 sequence is CASSESVGPGYGYTF. CDR3 DNA: TGTGCCAGCAGTGAGAGTGTAGGCCCAGGGTATGGCTACACCTTC. The V and J genes are TRBV6-1 and TRBJ1-2, with D possibly matching TRBD1 (5 bases). Per germline, CDR1 MNHNS and CDR2 SASEGT. The CDR3 extends over 15 amino acids. With 3 bases removed from V and 5 bases from J, the gap between germline ends came to 16 bases.

V usage is TRBV4-3 and J usage is TRBJ1-4; D is perhaps TRBD1 (6 bases). Trimming removed 0 bases at V and 3 bases at J, with 11 bases between. Looked up from germline, CDR1 is LGHNA and CDR2 is YSLEER. This CDR3 contains 16 residues. The CDR3 region has the DNA TGCGCCAGCAGCCAAGACGGGACACGGGCTAATGAAAAACTGTTTTTT. It is translated as CASSQDGTRANEKLFF.

This clone has a handful of counts. The V and J genes are TRBV5-1 and TRBJ1-2, with 12 bases identical to TRBD1. Germline CDR1 reads SGHRS; CDR2 reads YFSETQ. The CDR3 totals 16 residues. Losses at the gene ends were 4 bases for V and 1 base for J; bases not matched to a gene: 5. This chain's CDR3 is CASSKGQGALNYGYTF. The CDR3 DNA reads TGCGCCAGCAGCAAGGGACAGGGGGCTCTTAACTATGGCTACACCTTC.

V usage is TRBV18 and J usage is TRBJ2-7; 7 nucleotides match TRBD1. Germline values: CDR1 KGHSH, CDR2 LQKENI. The CDR3 totals 15 residues. After removal of 6 bases from V and 2 bases from J, the junction contained 10 bases not matched to a gene. DNA for the CDR3: TGTGCCAGCTCCCCCTCCGGGACAGTCGCCTACGAGCAGTACTTC. Translated, it gives CASSPSGTVAYEQYF.